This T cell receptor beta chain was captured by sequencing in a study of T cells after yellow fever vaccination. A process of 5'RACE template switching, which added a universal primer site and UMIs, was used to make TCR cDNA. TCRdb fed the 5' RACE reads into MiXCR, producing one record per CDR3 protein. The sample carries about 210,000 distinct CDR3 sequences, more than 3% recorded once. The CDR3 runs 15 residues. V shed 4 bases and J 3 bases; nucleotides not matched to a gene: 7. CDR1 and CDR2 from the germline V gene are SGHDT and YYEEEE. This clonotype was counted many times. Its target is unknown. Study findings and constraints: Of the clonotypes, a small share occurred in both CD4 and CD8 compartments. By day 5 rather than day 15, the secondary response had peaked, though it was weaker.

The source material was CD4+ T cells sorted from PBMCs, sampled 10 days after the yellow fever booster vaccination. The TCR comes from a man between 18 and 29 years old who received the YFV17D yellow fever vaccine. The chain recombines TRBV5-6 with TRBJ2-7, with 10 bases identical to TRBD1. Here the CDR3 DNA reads TGTGCCAGCAGCCGTCCGGGACAGGGGAACTACGAGCAGTACTTC. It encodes CASSRPGQGNYEQYF.